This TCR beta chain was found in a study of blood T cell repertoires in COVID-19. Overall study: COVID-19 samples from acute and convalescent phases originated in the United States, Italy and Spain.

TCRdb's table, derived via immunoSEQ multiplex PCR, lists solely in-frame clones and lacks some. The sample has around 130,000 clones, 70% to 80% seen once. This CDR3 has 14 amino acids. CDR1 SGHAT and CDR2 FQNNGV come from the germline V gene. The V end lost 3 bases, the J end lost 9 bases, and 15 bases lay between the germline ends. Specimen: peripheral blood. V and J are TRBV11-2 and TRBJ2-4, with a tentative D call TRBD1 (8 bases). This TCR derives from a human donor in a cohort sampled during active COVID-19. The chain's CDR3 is CASSFQDREGIQYF. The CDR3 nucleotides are TGTGCCAGCAGCTTTCAGGACAGGGAGGGCATTCAGTACTTC.